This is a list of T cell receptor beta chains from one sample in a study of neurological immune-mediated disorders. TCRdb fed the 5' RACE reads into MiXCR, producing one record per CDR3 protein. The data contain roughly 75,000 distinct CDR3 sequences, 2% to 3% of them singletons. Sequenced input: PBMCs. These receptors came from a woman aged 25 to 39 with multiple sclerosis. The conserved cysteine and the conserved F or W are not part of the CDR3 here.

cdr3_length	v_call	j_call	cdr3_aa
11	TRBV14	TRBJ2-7	ASSPVVRGEQY
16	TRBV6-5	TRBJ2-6	ASRRTGPTSSGANVLT
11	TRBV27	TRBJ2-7	ASSAAQGYEQY
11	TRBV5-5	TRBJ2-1	ASSFDWNHEQF
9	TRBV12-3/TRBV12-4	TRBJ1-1	DSSSGGEAF
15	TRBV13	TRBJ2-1	ASSPGSIAGFPNEQF
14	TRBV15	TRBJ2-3	ATSREVNRRADTQY
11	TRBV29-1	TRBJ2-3	SVGNRGPDTQY
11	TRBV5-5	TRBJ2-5	ASSPAMGETQY
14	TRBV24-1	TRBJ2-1	ATSAPPPPGYNEQF